Sequencing of this TCR beta chain was carried out in a study of T-cell memory formation after mild COVID-19. The overall study: TCR clusters showed largely donor specificity.

With regard to this clonotype: The antigen remains unidentified.

Researchers used 5'RACE with constant-segment primers to make TCR alpha and TCR beta cDNA libraries that carry sample barcodes and UMIs. TCRdb called the 5' RACE reads again in MiXCR, with one record for every CDR3 protein. The sample includes 470,000 or so distinct CDR3 sequences, roughly 20% seen only once; the top ten take 12%. CDR1 is SQVTM and CDR2 is ANQGSEA in the germline V gene. The V and J ends lost 6 bases and 5 bases, in that order; junction bases with no gene match: 11. The CDR3 totals 14 residues. Regarding the study as a whole: CD4+ contracting clones lay mainly in CM and EM, CD8+ ones in EMRA.

The sample comprised PBMCs or a T cell subset sorted from them (not recorded which). The receptor was isolated from an adult woman who had mild COVID-19 (a few samples of this study predate the infection). Cell type and time point are not known. This chain links TRBV29-1 with TRBJ2-5; 8 bases match TRBD1. The CDR3 nucleotides are TGCAGCGTCCCCAAACAGGGGGATTGGGAGACCCAGTACTTC. Translating it yields CSVPKQGDWETQYF. Full variable domain (outside the CDR3, taken from reference TRBV29-1 and TRBJ2-5): SAVISQKPSRDICQRGTSLTIQCQVDSQVTMMFWYRQQPGQSLTLIATANQGSEATYESGFVIDKFPISRPNLTFSTLTVSNMSPEDSSIYLCSVPKQGDWETQYFGPGTRLLVL.